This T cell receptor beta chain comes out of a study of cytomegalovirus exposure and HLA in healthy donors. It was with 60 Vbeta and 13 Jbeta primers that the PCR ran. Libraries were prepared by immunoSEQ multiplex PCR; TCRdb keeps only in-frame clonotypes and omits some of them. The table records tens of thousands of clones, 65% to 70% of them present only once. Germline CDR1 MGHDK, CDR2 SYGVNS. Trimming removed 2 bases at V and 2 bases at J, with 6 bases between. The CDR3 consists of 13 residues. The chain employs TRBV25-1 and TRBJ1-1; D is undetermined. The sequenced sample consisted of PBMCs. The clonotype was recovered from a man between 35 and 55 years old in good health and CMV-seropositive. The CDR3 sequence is CASSEGRNTEAFF. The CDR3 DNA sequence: TGTGCCAGCAGTGAAGGGCGTAACACTGAAGCTTTCTTT.